These 21 T cell receptor beta chains were sequenced from one sample in a study of cytomegalovirus exposure and HLA in healthy donors. Primers: 60 Vbeta forward and 13 Jbeta reverse. This table comes from immunoSEQ multiplex PCR, and its TCRdb copy is limited to in-frame clones, with some not included. Among 110,000 or so clones listed, over 75% were seen once. Material: PBMCs. Receptor source: a young woman in good health and CMV-seronegative.

J is TRBJ2-1 and V is TRBV10-1; a possible D gene is TRBD2 (6 bases). The V gene lost 7 bases and the J gene lost 8 bases, with 15 bases spanning the gap. Germline V gene sequence: CDR1 WNHNN, CDR2 SYGVQD (reference sequence). This CDR3 is built from 13 residues. Here the CDR3 reads CASTAGPADEQFF. CDR3 DNA sequence: TGCGCCAGCACGGCGGGGCCTGCGGATGAGCAGTTCTTC.

This clone showed up just once. This chain links TRBV10-1 with TRBJ2-7, with 8 bases lining up with TRBD2. The CDR3 runs to 14 residues. Trimming at V came to 3 bases and at J to 5 bases, leaving 6 bases not matched to a gene. Germline V CDR1 and CDR2: WNHNN, SYGVQD (reference sequence). The CDR3 DNA follows: TGCGCCAGCAGTGAATGGGGACTAGTAAACGAGCAGTACTTC. The encoded protein is CASSEWGLVNEQYF.

This clone was observed a few times. The chain uses TRBV7-2 and TRBJ1-1, with a tentative D call TRBD1 (5 bases). The CDR3 is made up of 13 amino acids. V lost 1 base and J lost 9, with 12 bases in between. The germline CDR1 and CDR2 sequences are SGHTA and FQGNSA. The CDR3 region is CASSLEAGVKAFF. The CDR3 DNA is TGTGCCAGCAGCTTAGAGGCGGGGGTTAAAGCTTTCTTT.

The chain links TRBV7-9 to TRBJ2-1; 7 bases fit TRBD2. V was clipped by 3 bases and J by 4 bases; unmatched bases: 6. Germline lookup yields CDR1 SEHNR and CDR2 FQNEAQ (reference sequence). The CDR3 is 15 amino acids. The CDR3 sequence: CASSLRAGVYNEQFF. DNA of the CDR3: TGTGCCAGCAGCTTGCGGGCGGGAGTATACAATGAGCAGTTCTTC.

V usage is TRBV10-2 and J usage is TRBJ2-1; TRBD2 aligns across 13 bases. The CDR3 sequence is 16 residues long. Trimming at V came to 6 bases and at J to 3 bases, leaving 5 bases not matched to a gene. Germline CDR1 reads WSHSY; CDR2 reads SAAADI. CDR3 in DNA: TGCGCCAGCAGGAGGGGACTAGCGGGAATCTACAATGAGCAGTTCTTC. Amino acid sequence: CASRRGLAGIYNEQFF.

The chain combines TRBV30 with TRBJ2-7, with 13 positions matching TRBD2. The V gene end was trimmed by 3 bases and the J gene end by 3 bases; junction bases not matched to a gene: 5. Germline V gene lookup returns CDR1 GTSNPN and CDR2 SVGIG (reference sequence). The CDR3 loop spans 15 amino acids. Here the CDR3 reads CAWRRGLAGSYEQYF. CDR3 nucleotide sequence: TGTGCCTGGAGACGGGGACTAGCGGGGAGCTACGAGCAGTACTTC.

The genes are TRBV29-1 and TRBJ1-2; D call uncertain. This CDR3 is built from 14 residues. CDR1 and CDR2 from the germline V gene are SQVTM and ANQGSEA. Deletions cut 0 bases from V and 4 bases from J, with 12 bases between. This CDR3 is CSVEDRGMGYGYTF. In DNA form, the CDR3 reads TGCAGCGTTGAAGATCGAGGGATGGGCTATGGCTACACCTTC.

J is TRBJ2-5 and V is TRBV7-8, with D maybe TRBD2 (5 bases). Between the trimmed V and J ends, which lost 5 bases and 1 base, there was a span of 20 bases. CDR3 length equals 17 residues. The germline V gene has CDR1 SGHVS and CDR2 FQNEAQ. CDR3 sequence reads: CASSPGPSGGIQETQYF. The DNA of the CDR3 is TGTGCCAGCAGCCCCGGCCCAAGCGGAGGAATCCAAGAGACCCAGTACTTC.

Of note for this clone: The same CDR3 can be traced to other DNA sequences in this sample. V and J are TRBV2 and TRBJ2-5, with D perhaps TRBD1 (6 bases). Trimming took 4 bases from V and 1 from J, leaving 7 bases between them. The CDR3 spans 13 residues. Germline CDR1 and CDR2: SNHLY and FYNNEI. CDR3 residues: CASSGTVQETQYF. The CDR3 nucleotides are TGTGCCAGCAGTGGGACAGTCCAAGAGACCCAGTACTTC.

The rearrangement joins TRBV5-4 to TRBJ2-7; 9 nucleotides align to TRBD1. Trimming took 4 bases from V and 3 from J; bases not matched to a gene: 5. This CDR3 is built from 14 residues. Germline lookup yields CDR1 SGHNT and CDR2 YYREEE (reference sequence). The CDR3 bases are TGTGCCAGCAGCCCGGGACAGGGCCTCTACGAGCAGTACTTC. This codes for CASSPGQGLYEQYF.

In the case of this clone: A read error may account for a junction end that differs from germline. This rearrangement joins TRBV2 to TRBJ1-2, with 8 nucleotides matching TRBD1. The CDR3 contains 13 residues. The V gene's germline CDR1 is SNHLY and CDR2 FYNNEI. The CDR3 nucleotides are TGTGCCAGCAGCAGGACAGGGTACCCCTTAGGTTACTTC. It codes for CASSRTGYPLGYF.

The rearrangement links TRBV6-1 to TRBJ1-1, with D perhaps matching TRBD1 (5 bases). The CDR3 spans 14 residues. V was cut by 2 bases and J by 4 bases, with 11 bases left in between. Per the germline V gene, CDR1 is MNHNS and CDR2 is SASEGT. CDR3: CASSEKGIRTEAFF. DNA for the CDR3: TGTGCCAGCAGTGAAAAGGGGATTCGCACTGAAGCTTTCTTT.

The rearrangement uses TRBV6-1 and TRBJ1-4; D perhaps matches TRBD1 (6 bases). The germline V gene has CDR1 MNHNS and CDR2 SASEGT. The CDR3 is 15 amino acids. V was clipped by 0 bases and J by 8 bases, with 13 bases between them. The CDR3 loop reads CASSEALQGREKLFF. DNA of the CDR3: TGTGCCAGCAGTGAAGCGCTACAGGGCCGAGAAAAACTGTTTTTT.

The chain joins TRBV9 to TRBJ2-2, with 7 bases identical to TRBD2. Germline CDR1 is SGDLS and CDR2 is YYNGEE. Losses at the gene ends were 4 bases for V and 2 bases for J; bases not matched to a gene: 8. The CDR3 has 16 amino acids. CDR3 loop: CASSTIAGVNTGELFF. The CDR3 nucleotides read TGTGCCAGCAGCACTATAGCGGGCGTAAACACCGGGGAGCTGTTTTTT. The variable domain in full, with the rest retrieved from reference TRBV9 and TRBJ2-2, is DSGVTQTPKHLITATGQRVTLRCSPRSGDLSVYWYQQSLDQGLQFLIQYYNGEERAKGNILERFSAQQFPDLHSELNLSSLELGDSALYFCASSTIAGVNTGELFFGEGSRLTVL.

V is TRBV19 and J is TRBJ2-2, with 7 bases fitting TRBD2. Germline trimming cut 2 bases from V and 2 bases from J; bases unmatched to any gene: 8. This CDR3 comprises 17 residues. CDR1 and CDR2 (germline): LNHDA, SQIVND (reference sequence). CDR3 residues: CASSILGASGNTGELFF. For the CDR3, the DNA is TGTGCCAGTAGTATACTAGGGGCTAGCGGAAACACCGGGGAGCTGTTTTTT. Drawing the rest from reference TRBV19 and TRBJ2-2, the complete variable domain is DGGITQSPKYLFRKEGQNVTLSCEQNLNHDAMYWYRQDPGQGLRLIYYSQIVNDFQKGDIAEGYSVSREKKESFPLTVTSAQKNPTAFYLCASSILGASGNTGELFFGEGSRLTVL.

The V and J genes are TRBV7-3 and TRBJ2-1; 12 nucleotides agree with TRBD2. Looked up from germline, CDR1 is SGHTA and CDR2 is FQGTGA. With V trimmed by 4 bases and J by 2 bases, 3 bases remained unmatched. The CDR3 is made up of 16 amino acids. The DNA of the CDR3 is TGTGCCAGCAGCTGGTCTAGCGGGGGGGCCTACAATGAGCAGTTCTTC. Encoded protein: CASSWSSGGAYNEQFF.

This chain connects TRBV6-1 to TRBJ1-3; D possibly corresponds to TRBD1 (5 bases). The CDR3 has 14 residues. V lost 7 bases and J lost 0, with 10 bases in between. Germline CDR1 MNHNS, CDR2 SASEGT. CDR3 region: CASTGGGSGNTIYF. DNA of the CDR3: TGTGCCAGCACCGGGGGGGGCTCTGGAAACACCATATATTTT.

The genes are TRBV4-1 and TRBJ1-2; tentatively, D is TRBD1 (6 bases). This CDR3 has 15 amino acids. The V and J ends lost 1 base and 4 bases respectively, with 13 bases between them. CDR1 is MGHRA, CDR2 YSYEKL, per germline. The CDR3 bases are TGCGCCAGCAGCCAAGCGGGACACGAAGGCTATGGCTACACCTTC. Its translation is CASSQAGHEGYGYTF.

The chain uses TRBV9 and TRBJ1-1; 7 nucleotides agree with TRBD1. Germline V lookup: CDR1 SGDLS, CDR2 YYNGEE. V trimming: 2 bases; J trimming: 8 bases; junction bases outside the gene matches: 6. The CDR3 covers 13 residues. The CDR3 nucleotides read TGTGCCAGCAGCGTGGAAGGGGGCGGCGAAGCTTTCTTT. This codes for CASSVEGGGEAFF.

The chain is built from TRBV6-5 and TRBJ1-5; possible D gene TRBD1, 5 bases. Germline V gene lookup returns CDR1 MNHEY and CDR2 SVGAGI. The CDR3 has 16 amino acids. Trimming took 0 bases from V and 2 from J, leaving 11 bases between them. CDR3 nucleotides: TGTGCCAGCAGTTACTCCTCCAGGGCCCGCAATCAGCCCCAGCATTTT. Translated, it gives CASSYSSRARNQPQHF.

This rearrangement joins TRBV4-2 to TRBJ2-3; D might be TRBD2 (6 bases). CDR3 size: 16 residues. Germline assignment: CDR1 LGHNA and CDR2 YNFKEQ. V dropped 0 bases and J dropped 4 bases, with 14 bases sitting between them. The CDR3 nucleotides are TGTGCCAGCAGCCAAGAATATTCGGGGGAGCCAGATACGCAGTATTTT. It is translated as CASSQEYSGEPDTQYF.